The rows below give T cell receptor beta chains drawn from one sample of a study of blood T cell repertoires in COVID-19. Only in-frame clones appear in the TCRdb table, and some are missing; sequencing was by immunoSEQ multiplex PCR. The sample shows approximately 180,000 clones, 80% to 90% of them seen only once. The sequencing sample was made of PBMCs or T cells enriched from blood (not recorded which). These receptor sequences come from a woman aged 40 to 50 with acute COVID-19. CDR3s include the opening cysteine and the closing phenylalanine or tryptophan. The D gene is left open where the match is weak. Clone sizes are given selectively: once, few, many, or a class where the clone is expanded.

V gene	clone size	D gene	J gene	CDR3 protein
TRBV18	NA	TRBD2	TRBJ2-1	CASSRLAGVGNEQFF
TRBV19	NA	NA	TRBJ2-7	CASSIPGDEQYF
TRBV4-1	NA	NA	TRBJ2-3	CASSQDPDNTDTQYF
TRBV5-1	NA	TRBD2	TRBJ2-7	CASSLIAGEKYEQYF
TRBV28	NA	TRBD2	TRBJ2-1	CASRPGLSAGHNEQFF
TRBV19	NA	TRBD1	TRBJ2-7	CASSETGTGFYEQYF
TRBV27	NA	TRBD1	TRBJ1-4	CASSLSGTGNEKLFF
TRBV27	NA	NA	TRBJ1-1	CASNFNARASLTEAFF
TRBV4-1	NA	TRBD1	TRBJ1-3	CASSPRTGQYLSGNTIYF
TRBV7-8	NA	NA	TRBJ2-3	CASSLGRGGFTDTQYF
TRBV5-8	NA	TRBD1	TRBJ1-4	CASSLGWGQLNEKLFF
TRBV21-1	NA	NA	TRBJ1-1	CASSKDRWGLRWYTEAFF
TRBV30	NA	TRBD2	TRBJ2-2	CAWTLAGGPITGELFF
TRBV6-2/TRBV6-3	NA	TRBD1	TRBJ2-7	CASSYDRGLSYEQYF
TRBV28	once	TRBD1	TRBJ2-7	CASTLPTGSEQYF
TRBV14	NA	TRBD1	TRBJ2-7	CASSQVGQGSEQYF
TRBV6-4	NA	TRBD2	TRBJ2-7	CASSTSGLTYEQYF
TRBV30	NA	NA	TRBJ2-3	CAWSVHRDIGSYTDTQYF
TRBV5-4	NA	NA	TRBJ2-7	CASSIDLDSPYEQYF
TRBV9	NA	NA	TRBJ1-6	CASSGTGPTGSPLHF
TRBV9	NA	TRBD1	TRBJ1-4	CASSFGTGGIPTNEKLFF
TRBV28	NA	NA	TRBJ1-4	CASSLREKLFF
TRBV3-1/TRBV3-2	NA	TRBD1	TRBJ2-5	CASSPNQGAETQYF
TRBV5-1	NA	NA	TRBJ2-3	CASSLSGTDTQYF